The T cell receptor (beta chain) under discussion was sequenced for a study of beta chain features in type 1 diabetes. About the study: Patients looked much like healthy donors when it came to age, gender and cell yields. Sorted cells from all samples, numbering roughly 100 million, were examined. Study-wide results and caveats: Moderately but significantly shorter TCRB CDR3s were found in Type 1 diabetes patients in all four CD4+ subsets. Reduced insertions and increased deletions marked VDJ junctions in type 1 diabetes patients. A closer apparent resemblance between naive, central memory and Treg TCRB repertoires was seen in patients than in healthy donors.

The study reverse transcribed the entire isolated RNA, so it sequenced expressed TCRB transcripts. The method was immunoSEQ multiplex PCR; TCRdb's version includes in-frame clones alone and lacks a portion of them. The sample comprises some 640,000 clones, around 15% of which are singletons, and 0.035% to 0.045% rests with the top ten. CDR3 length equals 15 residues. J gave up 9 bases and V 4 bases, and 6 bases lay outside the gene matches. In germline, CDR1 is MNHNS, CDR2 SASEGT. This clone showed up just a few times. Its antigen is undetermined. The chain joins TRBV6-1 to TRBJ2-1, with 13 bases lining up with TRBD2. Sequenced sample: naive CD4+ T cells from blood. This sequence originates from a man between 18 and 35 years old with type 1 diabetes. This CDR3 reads CASSARTSGSSEQFF. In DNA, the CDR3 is TGTGCCAGCAGTGCCCGGACTAGCGGGAGTAGTGAGCAGTTCTTC.